This TCR beta chain was profiled in a study of cytomegalovirus exposure and HLA in healthy donors (TCRdb year 2017). Context from the whole study: An earlier analysis of about 530 of the donors reported roughly 300 Gb of sequence data and around 100 million unique TCR beta sequences obtained from 180 million or so T cells. A separate validation cohort of about 110 different subjects was used in addition to the 666-subject first cohort. An early release covering roughly 580 HLA-typed donors comprised 250 to 350 gigabases of sequencing data and around 80 million unique TCR sequences. Several DR-DQ haplotypes were handled as single units for association and clustering because linkage in the cohort was strong. A later analysis re-analyzed previously published TCR beta repertoires from about 600 donors and added high-resolution HLA genotyping to study TCR occurrence patterns. Of the approximately 400 genotyped donors, approximately 83% fell in the genetic ancestry cluster associated with self-reported Caucasian donors. Donor age, sex, ethnicity and CMV serostatus were compiled alongside the repertoire data. The later analysis used no new phenotypic data to find candidate immune exposures, relying instead on TCR beta sequences and their occurrence across donors. To decide whether each TCR beta V gene segment behaved as functional or pseudogenic, an earlier analysis of some 580 of the donors relied on high-throughput TCR beta sequencing. The number of typed donors differed by locus: roughly 629-630 for A, B, C, DRB1 and DQB1; approximately 520 for DQA1; around 610 for DPA1; and some 470 for DPB1. Class I and class II HLA loci were covered by the typing at four-digit resolution. The study aimed to test whether signatures of past pathogen exposure could be identified by cataloging public T cell receptors. The study combined high-throughput TCR immunosequencing, statistical association of individual TCRs with disease status, and machine learning to predict cytomegalovirus infection status. Among roughly 400 genotyped donors of the cohort, an average of roughly 230,000 unique TCR beta nucleotide sequences was sequenced per donor, of which 15% to 20% were non-productive. Every repertoire in the discovery cohort had been generated on one and the same sequencing platform. A later genetic analysis used genome-wide SNP genotypes for about three fifths of the 666 donors, treating that subset as a discovery cohort. The T cell repertoires of around 730 subjects were profiled by immunosequencing and related to cytomegalovirus serostatus.

Preparation of the library involved the immunoSEQ multiplex PCR assay. A mixture of 60 forward primers for TCR Vbeta segments and 13 reverse primers for TCR Jbeta segments was used in the multiplex PCR. The CDR3 region of rearranged TCR beta genes was amplified from genomic DNA by a multiplex PCR assay. Amplified TCR beta libraries were sequenced as 87-base-pair reads on the Illumina HiSeq System. Per the source publication's procedure: Across the 600 to 700 repertoires, a later analysis counted roughly 84 million unique TCR beta chains, approximately 10 million of which were shared by at least two donors. Raw reads were error-corrected and collapsed into unique sequences by a nearest-neighbor algorithm in which closely related sequences were merged to remove PCR and sequencing errors. V, D and J gene segments were assigned by aligning CDR3 sequences to IMGT reference sequences. Each retained sequence needed at least a six-nucleotide match to both a V gene segment and a J gene segment. Rearrangements were called productive when the CDR3 lacked stop codons and stayed in frame with V and J; all others were non-productive. Following IMGT convention, CDR3 was defined as the stretch from the second conserved V-encoded cysteine up to the conserved J-encoded phenylalanine. The earlier analysis of roughly 590 of the donors excluded any sequence lacking an unambiguous match to a single V gene segment. In an earlier analysis of 587 of the donors, V segments were called functional above 56.7% productive rearrangements and were called segregating when the between-donor standard deviation exceeded 5%. A statistical classification framework was built to diagnose cytomegalovirus status from the catalog of TCR beta chain sequences. In a later analysis, TCR nucleotide sequences were compared against IMGT/GENE-DB human TR gene sequences so that V and J genes could be assigned. Using the TCRdist pipeline, a later analysis assigned CDR3 sequences along with most-parsimonious VDJ recombination scenarios. A later analysis defined each TCR beta chain by its CDR3 amino acid sequence plus V-gene family, and excluded reads lacking a unique V-gene family. In a later analysis, fewer than 650 highly shared, low-generation-probability nucleotide sequences were removed to address suspected cross-contamination and a sequencing artifact. In a later analysis, a clonal expansion index was calculated for each public chain from normalized within-repertoire ranks of inferred template counts. In a later analysis, generation probabilities were computed using a VDJ recombination model fitted to out-of-frame rearrangements, and the results were checked against IGoR. In a later analysis, hypergeometric tests were used to score TCR-TCR, TCR-HLA and TCR-CMV co-occurrence, with a repertoire-size bias correction applied to TCR pairs. In a later analysis, false discovery rates were estimated by permuting HLA or CMV assignments 20 times. In a later analysis, co-occurring TCRs were grouped using DBSCAN, and TCRdist sequence similarity was added for clustering within HLA-allele-positive subsets. Repertoires with fewer than 30,000 or more than 120,000 public chains were left out of co-occurrence clustering, as were about 5 repertoires with anomalous nucleotide sharing. TCRdb obtained this table from immuneACCESS and retained in-frame rearrangements with V and J assigned. These tables miss some clones; where compared with another copy, unresolved V genes account for less than half of the shortfall, and the remainder is unexplained. The DNA was the basis for D and trimming; V, J and clone size are from that table. The sample table holds some 160,000 clones, of which 77% were seen once. The ten most abundant clones make up 1.5% to 2% of the sample.

Worth noting for this clone: Its antigen is not yet known. No per-base quality is available; no much larger clone lies one base away.

CDR1 MNHEY and CDR2 SVGAGI were looked up in the germline V gene. Germline trimming amounts to 7 bases on V and 3 bases on J, with 5 as the count of junction bases outside the gene matches. Its CDR3 holds 14 amino acids, cysteine through phenylalanine. The CDR3 DNA has 42 bases and is translated from base 1. General findings and caveats noted by the study authors: A later genetic analysis associated a missense DCLRE1C variant with V-gene and J-gene trimming of TCR beta chains, and an independent cohort replicated the association. Some IMGT-functional V segments, including TRBV6-2 and TRBV6-3, could not be distinguished by the 87-base-pair reads and were therefore excluded. Broadly in line with IMGT annotations, most TCR beta V segments showed up in productive rearrangements about 90% or about 30% of the time in an earlier analysis of about 500 of the donors. Because counts were too low, about 18 rarely observed V segments, including chromosome 9 orphons, were left out of the earlier analysis of 500 to 650 of the donors. A later analysis found that TCR association rates varied across HLA loci, with DRB1 alleles showing the most associated TCRs and HLA-C alleles the fewest. In a later analysis, 16,951 TCR beta sequences were associated with specific HLA alleles at a false discovery rate of 0.05. A cluster of highly shared sequence variants was judged likely to be a technical artifact of the sequencing pipeline. A later genetic analysis reported fewer N-insertions in productive TCRs among donors in an Asian-associated ancestry cluster than the roughly 620-donor mean. Because HLA typing was unavailable for some donors at each locus, only the typed subset was used in association tests. Linkage disequilibrium might explain the correlated functional status among segregating V segments, but an unknown experimental factor could not be excluded. In vitro tests confirmed that a few of the cytomegalovirus-associated TCR beta chains recognize cytomegalovirus antigens. A later analysis found that HLA-associated TCR beta chains were more clonally expanded and had lower generation probabilities than equally common non-associated chains. For the cohort, immune exposure information was limited to CMV serostatus. This cohort had only TCR beta chains sequenced, and the lack of alpha or paired-chain data limited which features could be detected. While some public TCRs were present in many individuals, most TCR sequences turned up only very rarely across donors. The study listed over 150 TCR beta chains as associated with cytomegalovirus. Assigning TCR associations to individual alleles was difficult when HLA alleles, especially DR and DQ, strongly co-occurred. According to a later analysis, parvovirus B19, influenza, CMV and Epstein-Barr virus appeared linked to several top co-occurrence clusters. A further reported finding was that TCR beta sequences accurately predicted the HLA-A and HLA-B alleles for most subjects in the first cohort. Most CMV-associated TCR beta chains appeared to be HLA-restricted in a later analysis, and the HLA associations seemed to be driven largely by CMV exposure. The presence/absence analyses assumed that sequencing depth was roughly uniform across donors, and that assumption may not be true. The classifier was reported to diagnose cytomegalovirus status with high specificity and sensitivity in both the original cohort and the validation cohort. According to the authors, the approach could potentially be generalized to other disease states and immunological phenotypes.

In total, 500 to 700 healthy bone marrow donors made up the cohort. At the time of sampling, all cohort members were nominally healthy, though unrecorded immune exposures were likely present. The donor tested CMV seronegative and was one of the 352 seronegative cohort members. A peripheral blood sample was collected from each donor, and TCR beta sequencing was performed on peripheral blood mononuclear cells. The Qiagen DNeasy Blood Extraction Kit was used to extract genomic DNA from the blood cell samples. The rearrangement joined TRBV6-5 to TRBJ1-4, and TRBD1 aligns with 7 junction nucleotides. This sequence originates from a woman aged 25 to 45 in good health and CMV-seronegative. Sample: PBMCs. The DNA reads TGTGCCAGCACCCAGGGACAGTCTAATGAAAAACTGTTTTTT. It translates to CASTQGQSNEKLFF.